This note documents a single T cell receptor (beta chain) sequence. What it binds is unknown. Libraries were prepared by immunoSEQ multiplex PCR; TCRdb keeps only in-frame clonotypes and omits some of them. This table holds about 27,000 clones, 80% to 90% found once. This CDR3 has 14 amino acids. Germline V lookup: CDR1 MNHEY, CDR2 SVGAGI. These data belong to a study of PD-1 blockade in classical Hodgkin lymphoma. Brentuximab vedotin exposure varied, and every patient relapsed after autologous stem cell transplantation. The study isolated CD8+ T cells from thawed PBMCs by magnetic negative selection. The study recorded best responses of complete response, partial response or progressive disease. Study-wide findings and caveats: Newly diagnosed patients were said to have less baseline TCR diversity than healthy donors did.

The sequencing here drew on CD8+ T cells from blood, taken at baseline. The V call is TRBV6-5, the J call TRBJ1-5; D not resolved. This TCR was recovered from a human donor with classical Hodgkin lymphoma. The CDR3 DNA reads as TGTTCCCCGGTCGACGGAAATAGCAATCAGCCCCAGCATTTT. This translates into CSPVDGNSNQPQHF.